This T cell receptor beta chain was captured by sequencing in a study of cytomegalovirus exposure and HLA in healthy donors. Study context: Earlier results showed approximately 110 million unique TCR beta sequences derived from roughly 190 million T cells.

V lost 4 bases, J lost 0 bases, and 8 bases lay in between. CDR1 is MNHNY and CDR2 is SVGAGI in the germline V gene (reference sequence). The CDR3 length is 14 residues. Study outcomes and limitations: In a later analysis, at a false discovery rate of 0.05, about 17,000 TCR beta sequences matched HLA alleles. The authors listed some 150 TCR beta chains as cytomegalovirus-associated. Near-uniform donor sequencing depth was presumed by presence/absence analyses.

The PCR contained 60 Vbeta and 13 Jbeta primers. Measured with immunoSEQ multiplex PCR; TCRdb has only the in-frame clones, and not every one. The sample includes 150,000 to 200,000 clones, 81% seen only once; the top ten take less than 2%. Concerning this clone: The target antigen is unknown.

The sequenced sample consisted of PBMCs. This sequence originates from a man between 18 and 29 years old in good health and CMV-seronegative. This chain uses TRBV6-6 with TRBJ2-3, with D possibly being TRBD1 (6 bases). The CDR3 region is CASSSGQSTDTQYF. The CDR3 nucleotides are TGTGCCAGCAGTTCCGGACAGAGCACAGATACGCAGTATTTT.